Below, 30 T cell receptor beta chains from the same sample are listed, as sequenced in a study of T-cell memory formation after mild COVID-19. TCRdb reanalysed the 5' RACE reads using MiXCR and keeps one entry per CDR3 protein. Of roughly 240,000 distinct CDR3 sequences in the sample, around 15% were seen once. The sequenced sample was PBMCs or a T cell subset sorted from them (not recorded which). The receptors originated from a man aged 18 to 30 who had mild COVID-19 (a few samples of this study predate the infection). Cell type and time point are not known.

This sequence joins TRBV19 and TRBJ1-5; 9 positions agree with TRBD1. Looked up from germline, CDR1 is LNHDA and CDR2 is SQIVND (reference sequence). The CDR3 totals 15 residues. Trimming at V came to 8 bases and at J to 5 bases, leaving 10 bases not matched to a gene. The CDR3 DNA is TGTGCCAGTCGGGACAGGGATTCCTTTCATCAGCCCCAGCATTTT. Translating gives CASRDRDSFHQPQHF.

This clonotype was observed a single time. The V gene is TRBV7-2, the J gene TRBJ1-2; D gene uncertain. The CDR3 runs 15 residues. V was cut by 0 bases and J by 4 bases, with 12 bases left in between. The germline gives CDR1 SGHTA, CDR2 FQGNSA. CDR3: CASSLAPGMSYGYTF. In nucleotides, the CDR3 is TGTGCCAGCAGCTTAGCTCCTGGGATGAGCTATGGCTACACCTTC.

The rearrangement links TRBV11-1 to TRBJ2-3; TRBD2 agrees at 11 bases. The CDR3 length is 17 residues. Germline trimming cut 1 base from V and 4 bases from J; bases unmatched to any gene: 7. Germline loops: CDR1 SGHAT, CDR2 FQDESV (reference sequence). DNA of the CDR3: TGTGCCAGCAGCTTAGTAGGTAGCGGGGGGGCATCAGATACGCAGTATTTT. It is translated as CASSLVGSGGASDTQYF.

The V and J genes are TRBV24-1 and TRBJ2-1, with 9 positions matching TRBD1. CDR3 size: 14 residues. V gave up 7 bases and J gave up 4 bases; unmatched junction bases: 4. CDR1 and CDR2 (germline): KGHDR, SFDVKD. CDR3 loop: CATRPGQGYNEQFF. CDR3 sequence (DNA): TGTGCCACCAGGCCGGGACAGGGTTACAATGAGCAGTTCTTC.

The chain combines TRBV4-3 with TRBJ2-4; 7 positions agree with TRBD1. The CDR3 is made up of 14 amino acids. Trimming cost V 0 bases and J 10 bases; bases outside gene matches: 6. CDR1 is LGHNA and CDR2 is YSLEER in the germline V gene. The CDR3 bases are TGCGCCAGCAGCCAAGAGCCACAGGGGTGGATTCAGTACTTC. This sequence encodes CASSQEPQGWIQYF.

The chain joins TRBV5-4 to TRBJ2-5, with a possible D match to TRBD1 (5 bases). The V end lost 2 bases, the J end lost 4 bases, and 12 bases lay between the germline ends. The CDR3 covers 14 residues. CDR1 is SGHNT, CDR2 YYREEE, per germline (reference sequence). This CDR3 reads CASSFQGATETQYF. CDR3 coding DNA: TGTGCCAGCAGCTTTCAGGGTGCCACAGAGACCCAGTACTTC. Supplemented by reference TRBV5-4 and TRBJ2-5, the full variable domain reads ETGVTQSPTHLIKTRGQQVTLRCSSQSGHNTVSWYQQALGQGPQFIFQYYREEENGRGNFPPRFSGLQFPNYSSELNVNALELDDSALYLCASSFQGATETQYFGPGTRLLVL.

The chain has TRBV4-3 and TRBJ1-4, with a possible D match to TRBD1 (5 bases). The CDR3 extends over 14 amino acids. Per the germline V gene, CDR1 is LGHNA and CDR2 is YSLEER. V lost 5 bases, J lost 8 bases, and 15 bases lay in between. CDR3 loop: CASSKQEPREKLFF. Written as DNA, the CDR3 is TGCGCCAGCAGCAAACAGGAACCCCGAGAAAAACTGTTTTTT.

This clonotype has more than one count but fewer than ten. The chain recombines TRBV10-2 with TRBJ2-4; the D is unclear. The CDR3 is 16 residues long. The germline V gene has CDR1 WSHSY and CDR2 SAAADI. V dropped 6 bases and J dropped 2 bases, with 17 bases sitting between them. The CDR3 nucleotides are TGCGCCAGCAGGACCAGGCCGGGCAGAACCAAAAACATTCAGTACTTC. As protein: CASRTRPGRTKNIQYF.

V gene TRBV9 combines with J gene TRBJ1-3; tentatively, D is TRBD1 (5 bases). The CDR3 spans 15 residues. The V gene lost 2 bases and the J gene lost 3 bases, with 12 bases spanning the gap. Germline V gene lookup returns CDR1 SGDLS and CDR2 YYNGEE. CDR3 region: CASSVRGFIGNTIYF. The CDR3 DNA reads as TGTGCCAGCAGCGTCCGGGGCTTCATTGGAAACACCATATATTTT.

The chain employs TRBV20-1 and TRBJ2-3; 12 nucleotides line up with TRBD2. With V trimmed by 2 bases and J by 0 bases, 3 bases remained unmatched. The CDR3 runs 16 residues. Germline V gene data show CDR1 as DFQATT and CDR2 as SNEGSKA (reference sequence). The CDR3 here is CSARRTSGVSTDTQYF. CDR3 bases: TGCAGTGCTAGAAGGACTAGCGGGGTGAGCACAGATACGCAGTATTTT.

The CDR3 DNA is TGTGCCAGCAGTAGGGGGGACAGGGGGCTTGCCGGGGAGCTGTTTTTT. It specifies CASSRGDRGLAGELFF. V and J are TRBV12-3 or TRBV12-4 and TRBJ2-2, with TRBD1 identical over 12 bases. Trimming at V came to 5 bases and at J to 6 bases, leaving 7 bases not matched to a gene. The CDR3 covers 16 residues.

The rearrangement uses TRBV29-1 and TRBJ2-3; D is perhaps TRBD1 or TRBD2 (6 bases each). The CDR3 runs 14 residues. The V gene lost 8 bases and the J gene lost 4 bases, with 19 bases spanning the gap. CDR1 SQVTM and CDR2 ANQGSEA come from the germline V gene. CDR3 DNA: TGCAGCCTTGGGGGGCCGAGCGCCCCAGATACGCAGTATTTT. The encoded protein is CSLGGPSAPDTQYF.

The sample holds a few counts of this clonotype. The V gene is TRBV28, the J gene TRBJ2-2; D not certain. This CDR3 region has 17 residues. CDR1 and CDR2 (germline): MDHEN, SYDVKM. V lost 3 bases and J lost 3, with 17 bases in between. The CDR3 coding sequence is TGTGCCAGCAGTTTGGTAAGGTCCGACCGCGACACCGGGGAGCTGTTTTTT. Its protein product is CASSLVRSDRDTGELFF.

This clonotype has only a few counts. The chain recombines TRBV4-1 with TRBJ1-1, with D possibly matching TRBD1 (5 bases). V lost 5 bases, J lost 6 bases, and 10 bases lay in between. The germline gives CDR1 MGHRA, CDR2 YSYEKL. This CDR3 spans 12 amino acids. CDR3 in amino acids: CASSGEGAEAFF. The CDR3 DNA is TGCGCCAGCAGCGGGGAAGGGGCTGAAGCTTTCTTT.

CDR3 DNA sequence: TGTGCCAGCAGTAGACAGGGGGCGAATTCACCCCTCCACTTT. Protein: CASSRQGANSPLHF. This chain uses TRBV12-3 or TRBV12-4 with TRBJ1-6; 10 nucleotides line up with TRBD1. This CDR3 has 14 residues. Losses at the gene ends were 5 bases for V and 7 bases for J; bases not matched to a gene: 2.

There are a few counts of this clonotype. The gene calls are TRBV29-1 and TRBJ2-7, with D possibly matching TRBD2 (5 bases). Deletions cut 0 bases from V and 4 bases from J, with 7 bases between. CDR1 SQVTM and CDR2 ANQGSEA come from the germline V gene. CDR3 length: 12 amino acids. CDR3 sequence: CSVEEGAYEQYF. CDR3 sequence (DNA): TGCAGCGTTGAAGAGGGAGCATACGAGCAGTACTTC.

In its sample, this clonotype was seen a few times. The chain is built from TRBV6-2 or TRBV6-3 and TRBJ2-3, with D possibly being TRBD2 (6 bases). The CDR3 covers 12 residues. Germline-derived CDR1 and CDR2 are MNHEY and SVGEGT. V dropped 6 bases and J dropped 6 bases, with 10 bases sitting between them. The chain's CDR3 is CASSQREDTQYF. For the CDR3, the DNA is TGTGCCAGCAGCCAACGGGAGGATACGCAGTATTTT.

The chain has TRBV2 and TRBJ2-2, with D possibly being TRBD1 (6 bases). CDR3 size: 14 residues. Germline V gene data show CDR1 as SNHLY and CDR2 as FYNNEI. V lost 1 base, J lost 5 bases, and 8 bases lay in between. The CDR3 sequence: CASSEGRGTGELFF. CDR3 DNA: TGTGCCAGCAGTGAAGGCAGGGGTACCGGGGAGCTGTTTTTT.

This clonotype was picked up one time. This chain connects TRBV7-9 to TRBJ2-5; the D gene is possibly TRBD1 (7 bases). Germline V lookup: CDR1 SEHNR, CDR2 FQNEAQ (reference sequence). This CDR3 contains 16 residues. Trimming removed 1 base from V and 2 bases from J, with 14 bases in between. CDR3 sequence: CASSLVAGGWQETQYF. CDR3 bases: TGTGCCAGCAGCTTAGTCGCAGGGGGGTGGCAAGAGACCCAGTACTTC.

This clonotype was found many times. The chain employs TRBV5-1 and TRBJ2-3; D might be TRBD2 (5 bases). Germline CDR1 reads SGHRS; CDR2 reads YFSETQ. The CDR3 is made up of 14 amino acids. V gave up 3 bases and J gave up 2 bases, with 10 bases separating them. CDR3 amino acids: CASSWTPVTDTQYF. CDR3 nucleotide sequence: TGCGCCAGCAGCTGGACTCCTGTCACAGATACGCAGTATTTT. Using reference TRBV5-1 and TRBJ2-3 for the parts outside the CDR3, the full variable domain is KAGVTQTPRYLIKTRGQQVTLSCSPISGHRSVSWYQQTPGQGLQFLFEYFSETQRNKGNFPGRFSGRQFSNSRSEMNVSTLELGDSALYLCASSWTPVTDTQYFGPGTRLTVL.

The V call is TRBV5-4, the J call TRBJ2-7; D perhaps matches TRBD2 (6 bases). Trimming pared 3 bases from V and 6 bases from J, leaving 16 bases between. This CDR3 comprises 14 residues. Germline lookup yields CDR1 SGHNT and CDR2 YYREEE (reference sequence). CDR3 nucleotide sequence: TGTGCCAGCAGCTCGGCGGGATGGGTCGGCGAGCAGTACTTC. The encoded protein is CASSSAGWVGEQYF.

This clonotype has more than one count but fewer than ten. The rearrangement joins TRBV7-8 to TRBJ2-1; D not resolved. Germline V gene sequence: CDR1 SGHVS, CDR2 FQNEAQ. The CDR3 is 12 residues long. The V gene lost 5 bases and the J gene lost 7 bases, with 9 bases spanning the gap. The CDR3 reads CASSPRENEQFF. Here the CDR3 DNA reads TGTGCCAGCAGCCCCCGTGAGAATGAGCAGTTCTTC.

In DNA, the CDR3 is TGTGCCAGCAGTGACTCCCGTGGATATGGCTACACCTTC. Translating it yields CASSDSRGYGYTF. This chain connects TRBV2 to TRBJ1-2; D is ambiguous. Germline-derived CDR1 and CDR2 are SNHLY and FYNNEI. The CDR3 loop spans 13 amino acids. Trimming took off 3 bases at V and 5 bases at J, with 10 bases between the two ends.

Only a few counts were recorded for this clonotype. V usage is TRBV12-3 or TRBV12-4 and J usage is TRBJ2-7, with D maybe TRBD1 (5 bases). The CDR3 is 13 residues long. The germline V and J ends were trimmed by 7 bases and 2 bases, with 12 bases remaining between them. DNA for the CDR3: TGTGCCAGCACAAATCCACAGGCCTACGAGCAGTACTTC. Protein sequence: CASTNPQAYEQYF.

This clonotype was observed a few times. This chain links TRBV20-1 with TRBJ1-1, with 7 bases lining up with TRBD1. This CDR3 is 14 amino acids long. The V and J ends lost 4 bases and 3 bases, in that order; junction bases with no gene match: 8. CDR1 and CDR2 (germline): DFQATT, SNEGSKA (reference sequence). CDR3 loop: CSATKTGRDTEAFF. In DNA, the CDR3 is TGCAGTGCTACTAAGACAGGGCGGGACACTGAAGCTTTCTTT.

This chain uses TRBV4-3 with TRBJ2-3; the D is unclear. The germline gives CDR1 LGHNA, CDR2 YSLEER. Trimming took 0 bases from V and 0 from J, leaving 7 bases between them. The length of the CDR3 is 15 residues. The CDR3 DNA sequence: TGCGCCAGCAGCCAAGATTCGGCGAGCACAGATACGCAGTATTTT. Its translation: CASSQDSASTDTQYF.

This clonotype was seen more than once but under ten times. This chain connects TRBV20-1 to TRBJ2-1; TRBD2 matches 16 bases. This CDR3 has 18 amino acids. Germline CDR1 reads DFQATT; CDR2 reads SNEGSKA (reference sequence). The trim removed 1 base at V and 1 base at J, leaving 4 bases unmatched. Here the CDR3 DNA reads TGCAGTGCTAGAGGTGGGACTAGCGGGGGGGAATCCTACAATGAGCAGTTCTTC. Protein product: CSARGGTSGGESYNEQFF.

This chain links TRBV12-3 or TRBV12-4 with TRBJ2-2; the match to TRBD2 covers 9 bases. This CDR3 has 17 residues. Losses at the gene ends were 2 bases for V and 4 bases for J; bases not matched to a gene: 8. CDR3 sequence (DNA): TGTGCCAGCAGTTTAAGGCATCTAGCGGGGACCACCGGGGAGCTGTTTTTT. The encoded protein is CASSLRHLAGTTGELFF.

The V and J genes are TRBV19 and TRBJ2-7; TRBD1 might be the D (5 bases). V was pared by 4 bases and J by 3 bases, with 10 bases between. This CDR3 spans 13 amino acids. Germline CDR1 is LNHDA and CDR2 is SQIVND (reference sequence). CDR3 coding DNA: TGTGCCAGTAGTACCGGACACCGCTACGAGCAGTACGTC. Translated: CASSTGHRYEQYV.

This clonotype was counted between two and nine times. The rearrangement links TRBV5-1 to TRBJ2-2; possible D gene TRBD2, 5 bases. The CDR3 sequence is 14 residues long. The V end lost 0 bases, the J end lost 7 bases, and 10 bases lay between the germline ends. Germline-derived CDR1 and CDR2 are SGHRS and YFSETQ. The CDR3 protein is CASSLGRDGGELFF. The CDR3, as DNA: TGCGCCAGCAGCTTGGGCCGGGATGGCGGGGAGCTGTTTTTT. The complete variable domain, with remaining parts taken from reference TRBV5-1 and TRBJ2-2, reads KAGVTQTPRYLIKTRGQQVTLSCSPISGHRSVSWYQQTPGQGLQFLFEYFSETQRNKGNFPGRFSGRQFSNSRSEMNVSTLELGDSALYLCASSLGRDGGELFFGEGSRLTVL.